This TCR beta chain appears in the sequencing data of a study of CD8+ T cells in alopecia areata (dated by TCRdb to 2017 to 2018). With respect to the entire study: The treated patients, all with moderate-to-severe alopecia areata, were enrolled in an open-label pilot trial of oral tofacitinib given at 5 to 10 mg twice daily. Patients received tofacitinib for 6 to 18 months and were then followed off drug for 6 months to check for delayed response and recurrence. Disease severity in treated patients was measured with the SALT score, which quantifies the percentage of affected scalp surface area. The study used high-throughput TCRbeta sequencing to examine T cell clonal expansion in alopecia areata, in both the C3H/HeJ mouse model and human patients. Human TCRbeta sequencing covered scalp tissue and sorted CD4+ and CD8+ peripheral blood T cells from patchy and totalis/universalis alopecia areata patients and healthy controls. Biopsies were taken from tofacitinib-treated patients at baseline and at 4 and 24 weeks of treatment, and a later scalp biopsy was taken in several of the tofacitinib-treated patients. Scalp clonality was compared among normal scalp (n=4), patchy alopecia areata scalp (n=8), and alopecia totalis/universalis scalp (n=8). RNA was extracted with the PAXgene miRNA kit for fixed scalp, the miRNeasy kit for PBMCs, and the RNeasy kit for mouse skin. immunoSEQ multiplex PCR using 35 Vbeta forward primers and 13 Jbeta reverse primers was used to amplify TCRbeta CDR3 regions.

Results and caveats for the whole study, not just this receptor: Compared with normal scalp, lesional scalp had higher clonality and more expanded CD8+ clones, particularly in alopecia totalis/universalis, a pattern that suggests antigenic drive. Tofacitinib significantly decreased scalp clonality and the number of expanded CD8+ clones among the top 100 scalp clones. Unlike mouse skin, which is dominated by gammadelta T cells, normal human skin has resident alphabeta T cells that are also sequenced, and this complicates analysis of the scalp TCR repertoire. Many expanded lesional clones persisted in scalp and blood during tofacitinib treatment, which may partly explain relapse after stopping treatment. Compared with mice, TCR sequences shared between patients were less clear, possibly partly because of HLA diversity across the patient population. The treated cohort was small, with a single nonresponder, so links between baseline CD8+ expansion and response need larger studies.

Worth noting for this clone: Its antigen specificity is not known. No base qualities exist here, and no much larger clone lies one base off it.

Library method: the immunoSEQ multiplex PCR assay. RNA was extracted from all samples and reverse transcribed into cDNA as template for TCR sequencing. SuperScript III was used for first-strand cDNA synthesis, primed with a 2:1 mix of oligo-dT and random hexamers. A synthetic immune receptor repertoire was used to gauge amplification bias, and whatever bias remained was removed computationally. As for the original processing: Raw reads were preprocessed to remove errors, and CDR3 was defined according to IMGT conventions as the region from the conserved cysteine to phenylalanine. Clonality was computed by normalizing Shannon entropy by log2 of the number of productive unique TCRs and subtracting the result from 1. Whether each scalp clone was CD4 or CD8 was inferred by checking scalp TCRbeta sequences against the CD4 and CD8 repertoires from sorted blood. TCRdb's version of the immuneACCESS table is confined to in-frame rearrangements and falls short of the full clone set. An unresolved V gene accounts for under half of the shortfall where checked; the remainder is of unknown origin. V and J calls and clone size are copied from that table; D and trimming were computed from the DNA. This sample has under 150,000 clones in its table, and 56% of those were observed once. The biggest ten clones account for about 3.3% of the sample.

What this sample's time point label stands for: about 25 weeks on oral tofacitinib. The treatment or condition tag for this specimen amounts to: oral pan-JAK inhibitor, 5-10 mg twice daily. From alopecia areata patients, peripheral blood was collected along with lesional scalp punch biopsies. After PBMCs were isolated by density centrifugation and stained for CD3, CD4 and CD8, a FACSAria was used to sort CD4+ and CD8+ T cells. The germline V gene provides CDR1 SQVTM and CDR2 ANQGSEA. V drops 7 bases and J drops 0 bases, leaving 12 bases in between. The CDR3, cysteine through phenylalanine, is 13 amino acids long. Only the CDR3 part of the read is kept: 39 bases, read in frame from the first base.

In this chain, TRBV29-1 is recombined with TRBJ2-5; the D gene is unclear. This TCR was recovered from a human donor with alopecia areata. The sample was CD4+ T cells sorted from blood, taken at week 24, from a patient treated with tofacitinib. CDR3 region: CSAKRGNQETQYF. The nucleotide sequence reads TGCAGCGCCAAGCGAGGAAACCAAGAGACCCAGTACTTC.